Described below is a single T cell receptor beta chain sequence and its context. The data were taken from a study of blood T cell repertoires in COVID-19. The overall study: Acute-phase and convalescent COVID-19 samples originated in the United States, Italy and Spain. T cells, B-cell-depleted T cells, or PBMCs supplied cDNA or gDNA.

Germline CDR1 reads SGHTA; CDR2 reads FQGNSA. Between the trimmed V and J ends, which lost 5 bases and 4 bases, there was a span of 21 bases. The CDR3 is 16 residues long. Per the original methods: Estimated nucleated cell counts came from reference gene primer amplification. The method was immunoSEQ multiplex PCR; TCRdb's version includes in-frame clones alone and lacks a portion of them. Clone size and V and J calls were adopted from that table, with D and trimming inferred from the DNA. The sample has over 250,000 clones, around nine tenths seen once. This chain links TRBV7-2 with TRBJ2-7; possibly TRBD2 for D (6 bases). The sample comprised PBMCs or T cells enriched from blood (not recorded which). This clonotype originated in a woman aged 18-29 years who had recovered from COVID-19. In nucleotides, the CDR3 is TGTGCCAGCAGCCTTTCCCTAGCGAAGTTTAAGTACGAGCAGTACTTC. Amino acid sequence: CASSLSLAKFKYEQYF.